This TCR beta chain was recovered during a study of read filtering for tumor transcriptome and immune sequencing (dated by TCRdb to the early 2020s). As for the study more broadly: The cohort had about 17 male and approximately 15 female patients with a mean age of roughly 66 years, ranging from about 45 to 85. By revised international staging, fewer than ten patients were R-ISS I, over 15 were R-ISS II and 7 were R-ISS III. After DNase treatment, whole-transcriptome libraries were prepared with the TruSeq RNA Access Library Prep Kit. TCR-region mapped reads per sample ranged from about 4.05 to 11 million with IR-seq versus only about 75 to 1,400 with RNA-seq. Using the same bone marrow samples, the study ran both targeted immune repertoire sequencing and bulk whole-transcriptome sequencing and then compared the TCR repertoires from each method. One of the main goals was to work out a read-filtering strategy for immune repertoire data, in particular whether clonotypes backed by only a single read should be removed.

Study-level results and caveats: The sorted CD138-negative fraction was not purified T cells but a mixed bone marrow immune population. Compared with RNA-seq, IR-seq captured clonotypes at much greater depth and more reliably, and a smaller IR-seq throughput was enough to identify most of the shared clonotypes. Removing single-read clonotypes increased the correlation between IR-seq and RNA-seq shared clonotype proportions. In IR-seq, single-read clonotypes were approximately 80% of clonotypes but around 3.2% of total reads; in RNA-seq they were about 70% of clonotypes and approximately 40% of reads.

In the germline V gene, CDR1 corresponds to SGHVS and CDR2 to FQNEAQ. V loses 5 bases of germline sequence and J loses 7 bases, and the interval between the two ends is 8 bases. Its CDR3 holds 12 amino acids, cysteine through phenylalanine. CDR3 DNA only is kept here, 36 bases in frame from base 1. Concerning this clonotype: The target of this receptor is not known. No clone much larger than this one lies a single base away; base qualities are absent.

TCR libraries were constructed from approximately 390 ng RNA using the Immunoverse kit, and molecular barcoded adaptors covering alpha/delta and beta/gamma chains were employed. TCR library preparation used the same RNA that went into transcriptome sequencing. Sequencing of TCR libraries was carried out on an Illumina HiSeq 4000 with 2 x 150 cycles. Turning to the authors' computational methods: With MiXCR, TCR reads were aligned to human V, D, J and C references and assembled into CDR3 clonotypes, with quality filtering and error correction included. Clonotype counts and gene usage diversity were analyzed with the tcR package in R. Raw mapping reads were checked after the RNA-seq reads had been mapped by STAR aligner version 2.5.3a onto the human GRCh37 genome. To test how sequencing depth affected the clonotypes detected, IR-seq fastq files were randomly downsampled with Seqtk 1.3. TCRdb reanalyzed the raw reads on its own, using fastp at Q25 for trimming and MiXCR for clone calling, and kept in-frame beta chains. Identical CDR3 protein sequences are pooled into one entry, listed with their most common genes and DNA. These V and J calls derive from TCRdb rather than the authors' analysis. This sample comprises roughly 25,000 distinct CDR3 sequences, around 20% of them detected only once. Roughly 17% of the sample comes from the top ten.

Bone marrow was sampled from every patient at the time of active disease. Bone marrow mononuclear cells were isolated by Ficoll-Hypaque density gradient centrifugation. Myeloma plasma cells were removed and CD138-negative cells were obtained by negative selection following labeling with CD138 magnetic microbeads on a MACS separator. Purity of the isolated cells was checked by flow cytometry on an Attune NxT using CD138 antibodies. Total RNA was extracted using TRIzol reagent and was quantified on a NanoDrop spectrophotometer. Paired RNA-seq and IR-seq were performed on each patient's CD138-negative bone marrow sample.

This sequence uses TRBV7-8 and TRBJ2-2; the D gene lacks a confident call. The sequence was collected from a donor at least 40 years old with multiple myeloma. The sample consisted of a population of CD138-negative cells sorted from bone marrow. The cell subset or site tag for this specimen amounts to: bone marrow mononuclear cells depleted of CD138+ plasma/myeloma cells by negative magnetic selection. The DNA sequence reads TGTGCCAGCAGCCTACGGATCGGGGAGCTGTTTTTT. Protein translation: CASSLRIGELFF.